A selection of T cell receptor beta chains follows, all from one sample in a study of cytomegalovirus exposure and HLA in healthy donors. Produced via immunoSEQ multiplex PCR; TCRdb's table is partial and in-frame only. The repertoire holds around 150,000 clones, with more than 75% as singletons. Source material: PBMCs. The receptors shown here come from a man aged 18 to 35 in good health and CMV-seropositive. CDR3s leave out the opening cysteine and the closing phenylalanine or tryptophan.

>TRBJ2-1|TRBV2
ASSEGRLAGGPTFDYNEQF
>TRBJ2-3|TRBV30
AWSRPRDTQY
>TRBJ2-4|TRBV6-1
ASSEGQANIQY
>TRBJ2-7|TRBV7-2
ASRLSRYSSYEQY
>TRBJ2-3|TRBV10-3
AMGLAGTDTQY
>TRBJ1-1|TRBV27
ASSLHPFPGSGSEAF
>TRBJ1-2|TRBV6-5
ASRSGQGAHGYT
>TRBJ1-1|TRBV10-3
AIKGADRPNTEAF
>TRBJ2-2|TRBV6-1
ASRFRTGEGGELF
>TRBJ1-5|TRBV7-2
ASSPQTGSNQPQH
>TRBJ2-1|TRBV28
ASSRLAGTYNEQF
>TRBJ2-3|TRBV29-1
SVDSAGLLDTQY
>TRBJ1-2|TRBV2
ASSAVEALIYT
>TRBJ1-1|TRBV30
AWSRAGIGNTEAF
>TRBJ2-1|TRBV6-1
ASSEGGGGSYNEQF
>TRBJ2-1|TRBV7-3
ASSLTGGGASEQF
>TRBJ1-1|TRBV18
ASSPVADTEAF
>TRBJ1-2|TRBV30
ACPGTGGFGYT
>TRBJ2-1|TRBV7-3
ASSLSASGNEQF
>TRBJ1-3|TRBV9
ASSVDLTGTGNTIY
>TRBJ2-7|TRBV19
ASTGGESSYEQY
>TRBJ1-4|TRBV5-1
ASSSGQGHEKLF
>TRBJ2-2|TRBV7-8
ASSLGEGRTGELF
>TRBJ2-1|TRBV5-1
ASSLARVAGDSYNEQF
>TRBJ2-1|TRBV11-3
ASSLDPSSYNEQF
>TRBJ2-7|TRBV4-1
ASSYGGRYEQY
>TRBJ2-5|TRBV4-2
ASAPRASGYQETQY
>TRBJ2-7|TRBV19
ASSPFGTASYEQY
>TRBJ1-2|TRBV4-3
ASSPGHGSTVRYGYT
>TRBJ2-1|TRBV5-1
ASSSSGSSSYNEQF
>TRBJ2-7|TRBV7-2
ASSLGGTDSYEQY
>TRBJ2-6|TRBV7-8
ASKLTGSGANVLT
>TRBJ2-3|TRBV10-3
AISAVFASGGADTQY
>TRBJ2-3|TRBV12-5
ASGLSPSGRADTQY
>TRBJ2-1|TRBV19
ATRRVVGWNEQF
>TRBJ2-7|TRBV5-1
ASSLLAGETYEQY
>TRBJ2-3|TRBV12-2
ASRPVSGGSTDTQY
>TRBJ1-2|TRBV7-9
ASSSDLQGPIWGYT
>TRBJ1-5|TRBV29-1
SVGQANNQPQH
>TRBJ2-3|TRBV9
ASNPDERPTDTQY
>TRBJ2-1|TRBV10-3
AISESGTTSHEQF
>TRBJ2-1|TRBV7-9
ASSPTARPYNEQF
>TRBJ1-1|TRBV4-3
ASSLSERGPTF
>TRBJ1-4|TRBV19
ASKPRTAATNEKLF
>TRBJ2-7|TRBV27
ASSRTLGLAGGDLWEQY